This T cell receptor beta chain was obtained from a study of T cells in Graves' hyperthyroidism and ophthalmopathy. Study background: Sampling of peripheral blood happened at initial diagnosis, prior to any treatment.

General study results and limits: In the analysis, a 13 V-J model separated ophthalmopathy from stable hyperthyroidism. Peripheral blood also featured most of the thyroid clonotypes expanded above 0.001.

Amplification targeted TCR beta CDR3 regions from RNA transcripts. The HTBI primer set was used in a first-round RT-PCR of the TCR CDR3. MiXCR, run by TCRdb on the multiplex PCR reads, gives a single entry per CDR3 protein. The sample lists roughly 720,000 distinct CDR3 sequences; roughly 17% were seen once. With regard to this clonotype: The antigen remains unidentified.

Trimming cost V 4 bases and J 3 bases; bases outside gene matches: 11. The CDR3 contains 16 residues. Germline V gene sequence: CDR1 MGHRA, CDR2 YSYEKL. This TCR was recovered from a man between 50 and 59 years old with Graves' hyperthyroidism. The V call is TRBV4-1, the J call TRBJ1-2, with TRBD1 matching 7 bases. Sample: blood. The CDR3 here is CASSPDSTGSHYGYTF. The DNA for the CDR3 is TGCGCCAGCAGCCCCGACTCGACAGGGAGTCACTATGGCTACACCTTC.